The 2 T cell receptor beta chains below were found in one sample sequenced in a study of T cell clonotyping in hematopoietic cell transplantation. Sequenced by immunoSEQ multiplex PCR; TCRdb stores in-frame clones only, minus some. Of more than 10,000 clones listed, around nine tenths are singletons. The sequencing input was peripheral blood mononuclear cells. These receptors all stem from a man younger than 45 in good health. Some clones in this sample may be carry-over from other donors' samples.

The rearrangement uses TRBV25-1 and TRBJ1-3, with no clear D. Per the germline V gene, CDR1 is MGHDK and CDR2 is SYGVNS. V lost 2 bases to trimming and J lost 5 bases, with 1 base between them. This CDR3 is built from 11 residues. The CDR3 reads CASSERNTIYF. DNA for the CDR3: TGTGCCAGCAGTGAAAGAAACACCATATATTTT.

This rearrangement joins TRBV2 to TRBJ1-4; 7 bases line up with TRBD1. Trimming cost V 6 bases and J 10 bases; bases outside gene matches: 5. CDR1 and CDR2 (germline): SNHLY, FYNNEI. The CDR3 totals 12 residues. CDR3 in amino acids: CASSKAGGKLFF. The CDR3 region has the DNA TGTGCCAGCAGCAAAGCAGGGGGAAAACTGTTTTTT.